The clone carrying this T cell receptor (beta chain) was observed a handful of times. As yet, its antigen is unknown. The data were obtained in a study of T-cell memory formation after mild COVID-19. Study-level results: Several responding clones turned up in pre-infection memory, indicating that cross-reactive memory may have taken part.

MiXCR was run by TCRdb on the 5' RACE reads, yielding one entry per CDR3 protein. Of 250,000 to 350,000 distinct CDR3 sequences listed, more than 15% are singletons. The CDR3 is 13 amino acids. Germline CDR1 reads MNHEY; CDR2 reads SVGAGI. V was clipped by 6 bases and J by 10 bases, with 13 bases between them. Sequencing input: PBMCs or a T cell subset sorted from them (not recorded which). The receptor comes from a man aged 18 to 35 who had mild COVID-19 (a few samples of this study predate the infection). Cell type and time point are not known. The chain employs TRBV6-5 and TRBJ1-6; D possibly corresponds to TRBD1 (5 bases). The CDR3 DNA is TGTGCCAGCAGGCCCAGGGTTTCCTCACCCCTCCACTTT. Its protein product is CASRPRVSSPLHF.